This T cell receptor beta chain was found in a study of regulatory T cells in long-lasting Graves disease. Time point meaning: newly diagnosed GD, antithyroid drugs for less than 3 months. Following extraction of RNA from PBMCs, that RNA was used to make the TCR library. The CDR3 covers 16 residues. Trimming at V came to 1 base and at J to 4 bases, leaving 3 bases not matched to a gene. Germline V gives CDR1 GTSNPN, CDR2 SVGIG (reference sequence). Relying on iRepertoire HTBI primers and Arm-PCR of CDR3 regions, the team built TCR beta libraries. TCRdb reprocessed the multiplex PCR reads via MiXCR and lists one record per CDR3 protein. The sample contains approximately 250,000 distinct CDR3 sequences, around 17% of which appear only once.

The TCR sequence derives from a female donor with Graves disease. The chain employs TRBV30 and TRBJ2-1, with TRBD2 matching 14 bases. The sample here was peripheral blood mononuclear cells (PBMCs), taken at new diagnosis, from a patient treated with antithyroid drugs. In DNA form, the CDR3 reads TGTGCCTGGAGTGCAGGGACTAGCGGGAGTTACAATGAGCAGTTCTTC. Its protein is CAWSAGTSGSYNEQFF.